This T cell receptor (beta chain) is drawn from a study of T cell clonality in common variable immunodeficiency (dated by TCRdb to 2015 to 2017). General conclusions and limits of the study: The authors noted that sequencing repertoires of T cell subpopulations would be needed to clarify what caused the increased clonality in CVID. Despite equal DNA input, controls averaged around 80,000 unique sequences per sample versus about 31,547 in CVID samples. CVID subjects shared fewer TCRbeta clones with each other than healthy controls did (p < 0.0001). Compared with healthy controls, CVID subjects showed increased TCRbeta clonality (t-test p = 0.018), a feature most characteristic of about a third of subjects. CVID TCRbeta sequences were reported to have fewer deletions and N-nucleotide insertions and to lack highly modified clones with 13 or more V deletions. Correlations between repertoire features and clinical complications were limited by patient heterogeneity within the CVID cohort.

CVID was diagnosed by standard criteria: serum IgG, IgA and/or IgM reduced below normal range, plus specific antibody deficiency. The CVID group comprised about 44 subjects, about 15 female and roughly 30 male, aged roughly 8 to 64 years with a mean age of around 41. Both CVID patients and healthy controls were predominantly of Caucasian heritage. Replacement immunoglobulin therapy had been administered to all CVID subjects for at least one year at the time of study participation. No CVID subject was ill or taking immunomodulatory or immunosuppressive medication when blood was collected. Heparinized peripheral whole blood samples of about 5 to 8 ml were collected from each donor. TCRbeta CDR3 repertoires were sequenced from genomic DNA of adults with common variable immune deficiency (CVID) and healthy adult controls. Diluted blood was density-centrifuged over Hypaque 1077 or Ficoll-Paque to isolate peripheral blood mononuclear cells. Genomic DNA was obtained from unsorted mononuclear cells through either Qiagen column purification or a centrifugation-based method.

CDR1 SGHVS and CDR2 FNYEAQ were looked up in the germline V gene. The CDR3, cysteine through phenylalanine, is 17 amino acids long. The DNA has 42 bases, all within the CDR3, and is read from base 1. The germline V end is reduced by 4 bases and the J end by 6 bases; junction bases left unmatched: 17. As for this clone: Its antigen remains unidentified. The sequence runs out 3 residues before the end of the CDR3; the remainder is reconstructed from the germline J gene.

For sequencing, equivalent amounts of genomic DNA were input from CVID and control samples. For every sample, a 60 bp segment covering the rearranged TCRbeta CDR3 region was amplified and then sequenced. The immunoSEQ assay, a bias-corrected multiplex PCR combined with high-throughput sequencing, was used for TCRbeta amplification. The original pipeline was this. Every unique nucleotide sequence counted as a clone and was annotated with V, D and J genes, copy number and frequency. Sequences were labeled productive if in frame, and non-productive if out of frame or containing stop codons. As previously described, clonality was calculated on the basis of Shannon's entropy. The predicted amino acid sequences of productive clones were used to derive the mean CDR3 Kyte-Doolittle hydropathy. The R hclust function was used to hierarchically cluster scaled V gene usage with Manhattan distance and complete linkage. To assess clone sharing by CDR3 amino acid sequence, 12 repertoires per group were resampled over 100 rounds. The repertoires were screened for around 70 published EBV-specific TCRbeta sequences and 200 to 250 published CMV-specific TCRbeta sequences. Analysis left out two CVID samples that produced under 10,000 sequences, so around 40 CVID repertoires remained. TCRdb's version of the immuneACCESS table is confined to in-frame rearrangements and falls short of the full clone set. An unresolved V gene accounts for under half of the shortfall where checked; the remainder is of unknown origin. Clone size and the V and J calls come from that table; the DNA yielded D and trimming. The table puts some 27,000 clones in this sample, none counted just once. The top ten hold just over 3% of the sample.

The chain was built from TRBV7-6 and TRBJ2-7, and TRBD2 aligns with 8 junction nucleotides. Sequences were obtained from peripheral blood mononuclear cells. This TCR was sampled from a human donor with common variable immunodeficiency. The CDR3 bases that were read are TGTGCCAGCAGCTCAATGCCGGGGGGGCCCACGCCGTTCGAG. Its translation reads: CASSSMPGGPTPFE. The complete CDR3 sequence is CASSSMPGGPTPFEQYF.